These 4 T cell receptor beta chains share one sample of origin, sequenced in a study of blood T cell repertoires in COVID-19. The assay was immunoSEQ multiplex PCR, and TCRdb's table has in-frame clones only and misses some. The data contain approximately 150,000 clones, around three quarters of them singletons. What was sequenced was peripheral blood. Every receptor here comes from a man aged 50 to 60 with acute or convalescent COVID-19.

The J gene is TRBJ1-1, the V gene TRBV27; a possible D gene is TRBD1 (6 bases). The CDR3 has 16 residues. The ends were cut back, 6 bases at V and 0 bases at J, with 17 bases in the middle. CDR1 MNHEY and CDR2 SMNVEV come from the germline V gene (reference sequence). The CDR3 loop is CASSPLTGQMNTEAFF. The CDR3 coding sequence is TGTGCCAGCAGCCCCTTAACGGGACAAATGAACACTGAAGCTTTCTTT.

This sequence joins TRBV14 and TRBJ1-2; 10 bases agree with TRBD1. This CDR3 has 15 amino acids. Germline CDR1 SGHDN, CDR2 FVKESK. V shed 1 base and J 4 bases; nucleotides not matched to a gene: 3. The chain's CDR3 is CASSQGGTGVYGYTF. In DNA, the CDR3 is TGTGCCAGCAGCCAAGGCGGGACAGGGGTCTATGGCTACACCTTC.

The chain carries TRBV27 and TRBJ1-5; D ambiguous. Germline V gives CDR1 MNHEY, CDR2 SMNVEV (reference sequence). V was clipped by 2 bases and J by 7 bases, with 12 bases between them. The CDR3 is made up of 14 amino acids. CDR3 DNA sequence: TGTGCCAGCAGTTTAATCGGCTCAGGACAGCCCCAGCATTTT. Its protein is CASSLIGSGQPQHF.

In regard to this clone: A clone one base away is much larger, so this may be a read error. The rearrangement uses TRBV6-1 and TRBJ1-3; a weak D match, TRBD1 (5 bases). This CDR3 is built from 14 residues. The V gene's germline CDR1 is MNHNS and CDR2 SASEGT. The germline V and J ends were trimmed by 2 bases and 4 bases, with 9 bases remaining between them. CDR3 loop: CASSEPGSGNTIYF. The CDR3 nucleotides read TGTGCCAGCAGTGAACCAGGGTCGGGAAACACCATATATTTT.